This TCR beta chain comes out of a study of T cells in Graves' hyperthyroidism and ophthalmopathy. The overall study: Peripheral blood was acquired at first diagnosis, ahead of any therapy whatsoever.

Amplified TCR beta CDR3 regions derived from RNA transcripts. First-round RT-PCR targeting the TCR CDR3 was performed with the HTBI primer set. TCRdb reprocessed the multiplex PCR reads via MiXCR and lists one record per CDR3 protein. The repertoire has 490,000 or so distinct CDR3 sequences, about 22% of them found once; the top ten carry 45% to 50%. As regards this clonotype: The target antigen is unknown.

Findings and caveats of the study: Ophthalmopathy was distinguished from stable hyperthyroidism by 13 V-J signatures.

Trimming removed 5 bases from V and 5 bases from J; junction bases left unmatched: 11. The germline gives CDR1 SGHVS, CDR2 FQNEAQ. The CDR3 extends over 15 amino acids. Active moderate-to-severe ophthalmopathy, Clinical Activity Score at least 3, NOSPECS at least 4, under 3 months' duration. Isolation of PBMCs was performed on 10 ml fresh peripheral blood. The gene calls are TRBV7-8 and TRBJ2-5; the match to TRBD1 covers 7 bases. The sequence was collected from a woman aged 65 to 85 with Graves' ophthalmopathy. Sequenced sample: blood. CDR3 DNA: TGTGCCAGCAGCGCCCGCCCGGACAGGAGGGAGACCCAGTACTTC. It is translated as CASSARPDRRETQYF. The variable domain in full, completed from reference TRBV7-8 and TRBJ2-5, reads GAGVSQSPRYKVAKRGQDVALRCDPISGHVSLFWYQQALGQGPEFLTYFQNEAQLDKSGLPSDRFFAERPEGSVSTLKIQRTQQEDSAVYLCASSARPDRRETQYFGPGTRLLVL.